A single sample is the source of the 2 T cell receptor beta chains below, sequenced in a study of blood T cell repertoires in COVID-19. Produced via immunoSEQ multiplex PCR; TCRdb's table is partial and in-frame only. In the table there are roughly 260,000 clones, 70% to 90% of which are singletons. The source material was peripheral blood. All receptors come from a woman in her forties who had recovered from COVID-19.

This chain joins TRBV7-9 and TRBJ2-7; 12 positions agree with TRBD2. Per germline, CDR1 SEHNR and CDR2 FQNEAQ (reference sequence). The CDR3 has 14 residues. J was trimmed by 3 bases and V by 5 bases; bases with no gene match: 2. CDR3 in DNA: TGTGCCAGCAGCCCTAGCGGGAGGGTCTACGAGCAGTACTTC. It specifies CASSPSGRVYEQYF.

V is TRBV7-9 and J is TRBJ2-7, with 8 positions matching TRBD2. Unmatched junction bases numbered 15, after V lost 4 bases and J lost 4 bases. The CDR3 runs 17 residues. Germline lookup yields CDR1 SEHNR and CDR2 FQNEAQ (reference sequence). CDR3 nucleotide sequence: TGTGCCAGCAGCTCCGGGGGGGGGACCCAGCATATTTACGAGCAGTACTTC. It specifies CASSSGGGTQHIYEQYF.